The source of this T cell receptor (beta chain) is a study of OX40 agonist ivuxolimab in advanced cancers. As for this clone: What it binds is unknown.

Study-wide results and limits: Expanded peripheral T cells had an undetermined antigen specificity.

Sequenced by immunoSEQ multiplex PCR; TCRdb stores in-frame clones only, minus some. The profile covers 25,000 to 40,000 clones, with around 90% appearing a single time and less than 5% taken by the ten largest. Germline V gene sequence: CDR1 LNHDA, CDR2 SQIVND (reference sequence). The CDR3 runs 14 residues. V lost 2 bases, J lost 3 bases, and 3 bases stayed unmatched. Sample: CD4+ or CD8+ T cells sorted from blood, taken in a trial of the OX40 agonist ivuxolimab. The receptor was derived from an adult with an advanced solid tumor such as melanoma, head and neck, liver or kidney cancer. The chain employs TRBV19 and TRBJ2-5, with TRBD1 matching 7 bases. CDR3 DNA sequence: TGTGCCAGTAGTATAAAGGGGACAGAAGAGACCCAGTACTTC. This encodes CASSIKGTEETQYF.